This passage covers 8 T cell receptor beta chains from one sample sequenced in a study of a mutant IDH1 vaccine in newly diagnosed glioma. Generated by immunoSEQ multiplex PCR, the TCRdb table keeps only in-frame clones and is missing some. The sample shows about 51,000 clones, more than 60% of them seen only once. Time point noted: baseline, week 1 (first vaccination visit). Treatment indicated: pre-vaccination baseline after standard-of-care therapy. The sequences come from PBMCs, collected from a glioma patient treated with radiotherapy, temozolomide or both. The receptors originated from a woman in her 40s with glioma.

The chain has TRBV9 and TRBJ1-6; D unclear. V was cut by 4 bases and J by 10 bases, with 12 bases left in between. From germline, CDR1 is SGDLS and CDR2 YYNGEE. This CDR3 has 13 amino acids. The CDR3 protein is CASSPEAGSPLHF. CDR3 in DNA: TGTGCCAGCAGCCCAGAGGCCGGGTCACCCCTCCACTTT.

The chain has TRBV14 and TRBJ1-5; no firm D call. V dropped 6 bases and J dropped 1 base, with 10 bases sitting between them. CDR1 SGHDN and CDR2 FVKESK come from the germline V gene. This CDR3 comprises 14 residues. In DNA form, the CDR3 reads TGTGCCAGCAGGGTAGCTAACAGCAATCAGCCCCAGCATTTT. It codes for CASRVANSNQPQHF.

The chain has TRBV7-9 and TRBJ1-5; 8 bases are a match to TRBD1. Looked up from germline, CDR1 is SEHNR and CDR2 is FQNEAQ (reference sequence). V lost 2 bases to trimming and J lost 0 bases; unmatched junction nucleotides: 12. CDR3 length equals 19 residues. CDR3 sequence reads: CASSLIGQGLRHSNQPQHF. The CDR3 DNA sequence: TGTGCCAGCAGCTTAATAGGACAGGGCTTGAGACATAGCAATCAGCCCCAGCATTTT.

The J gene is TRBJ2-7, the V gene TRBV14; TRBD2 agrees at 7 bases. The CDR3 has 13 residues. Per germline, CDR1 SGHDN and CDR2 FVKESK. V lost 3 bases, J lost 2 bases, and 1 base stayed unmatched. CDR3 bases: TGTGCCAGCAGCCAGCGGGGGACCTACGAGCAGTACTTC. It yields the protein CASSQRGTYEQYF. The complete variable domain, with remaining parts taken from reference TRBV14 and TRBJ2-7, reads EAGVTQFPSHSVIEKGQTVTLRCDPISGHDNLYWYRRVMGKEIKFLLHFVKESKQDESGMPNNRFLAERTGGTYSTLKVQPAELEDSGVYFCASSQRGTYEQYFGPGTRLTVT.

Here the CDR3 DNA reads TGTGCCGTAAGACAGGACACCGGGAAGCCCTACGAGCAGTACTTC. Translated: CAVRQDTGKPYEQYF. The rearrangement links TRBV6-6 to TRBJ2-7; the D gene is possibly TRBD1 (6 bases). With 11 bases removed from V and 2 bases from J, the gap between germline ends came to 22 bases. Looked up from germline, CDR1 is MNHNY and CDR2 is SVGAGI (reference sequence). CDR3 length: 15 residues.

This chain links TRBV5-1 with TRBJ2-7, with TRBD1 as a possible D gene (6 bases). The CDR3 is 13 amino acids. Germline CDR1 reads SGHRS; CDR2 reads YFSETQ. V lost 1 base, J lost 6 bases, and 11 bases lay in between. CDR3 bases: TGCGCCAGCAGCTTGTCTATCAGGGGCGAGCAGTACTTC. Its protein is CASSLSIRGEQYF.

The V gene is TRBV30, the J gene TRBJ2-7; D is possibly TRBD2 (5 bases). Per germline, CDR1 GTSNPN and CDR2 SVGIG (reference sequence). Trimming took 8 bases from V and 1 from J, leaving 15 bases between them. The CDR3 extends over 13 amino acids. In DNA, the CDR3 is TGTGCCGCCGGCCTGGGAGTTTCCTACGAGCAGTACTTC. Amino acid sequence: CAAGLGVSYEQYF.

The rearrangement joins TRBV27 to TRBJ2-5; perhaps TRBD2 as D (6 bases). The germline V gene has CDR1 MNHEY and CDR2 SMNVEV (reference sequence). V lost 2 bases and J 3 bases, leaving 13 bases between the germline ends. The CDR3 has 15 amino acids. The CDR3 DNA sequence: TGTGCCAGCAGTTTACCGGGACTTGAGAAAGAGACCCAGTACTTC. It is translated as CASSLPGLEKETQYF.